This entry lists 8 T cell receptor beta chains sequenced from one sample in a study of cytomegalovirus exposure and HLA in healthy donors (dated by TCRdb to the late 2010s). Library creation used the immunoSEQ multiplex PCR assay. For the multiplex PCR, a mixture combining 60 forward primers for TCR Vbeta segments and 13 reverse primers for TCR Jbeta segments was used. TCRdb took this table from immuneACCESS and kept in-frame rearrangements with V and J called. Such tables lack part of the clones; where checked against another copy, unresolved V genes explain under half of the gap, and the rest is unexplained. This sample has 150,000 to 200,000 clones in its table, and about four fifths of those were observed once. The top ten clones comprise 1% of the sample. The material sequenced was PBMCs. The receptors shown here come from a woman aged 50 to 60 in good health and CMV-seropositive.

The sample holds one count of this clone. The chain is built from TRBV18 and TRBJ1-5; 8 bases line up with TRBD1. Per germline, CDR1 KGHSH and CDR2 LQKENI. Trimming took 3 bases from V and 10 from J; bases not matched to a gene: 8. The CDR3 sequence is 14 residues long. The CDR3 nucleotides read TGTGCCAGCTCACCCGGGACAGGTTGGGGTCCCCAGCATTTT. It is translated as CASSPGTGWGPQHF.

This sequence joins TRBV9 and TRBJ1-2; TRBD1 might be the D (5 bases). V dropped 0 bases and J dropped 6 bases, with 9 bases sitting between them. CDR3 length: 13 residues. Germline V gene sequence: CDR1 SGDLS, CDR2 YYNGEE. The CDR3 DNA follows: TGTGCCAGCAGCGTAGGCAGGGAAGATGGCTACACCTTC. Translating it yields CASSVGREDGYTF.

This CDR3 is CASRQEGTQYF. CDR3 in DNA: TGCGCCAGCAGACAGGAAGGTACGCAGTATTTT. This chain joins TRBV5-1 and TRBJ2-3; TRBD1 might be the D (5 bases). Trimming pared 5 bases from V and 8 bases from J, leaving 9 bases between. CDR3 length equals 11 residues. From germline, CDR1 is SGHRS and CDR2 YFSETQ.

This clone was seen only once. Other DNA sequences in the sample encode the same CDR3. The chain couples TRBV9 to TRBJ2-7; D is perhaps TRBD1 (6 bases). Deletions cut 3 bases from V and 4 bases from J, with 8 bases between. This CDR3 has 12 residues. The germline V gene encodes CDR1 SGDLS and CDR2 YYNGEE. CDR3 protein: CASSARGYEQYF. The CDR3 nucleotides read TGTGCCAGCAGCGCTAGGGGGTACGAGCAGTACTTC.

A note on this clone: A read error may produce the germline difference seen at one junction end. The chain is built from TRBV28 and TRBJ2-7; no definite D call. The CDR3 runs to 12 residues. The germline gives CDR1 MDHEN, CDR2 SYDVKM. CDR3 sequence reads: CACSSSAYEQYF. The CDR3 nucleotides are TGTGCCTGCAGCTCAAGCGCGTACGAGCAGTACTTC.

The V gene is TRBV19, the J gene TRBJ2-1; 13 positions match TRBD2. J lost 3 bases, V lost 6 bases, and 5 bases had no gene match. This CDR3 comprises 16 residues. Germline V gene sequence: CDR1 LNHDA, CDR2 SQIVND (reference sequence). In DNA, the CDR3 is TGTGCCAGTAGGACTAGCGGGGGGCTTAACTACAATGAGCAGTTCTTC. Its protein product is CASRTSGGLNYNEQFF.

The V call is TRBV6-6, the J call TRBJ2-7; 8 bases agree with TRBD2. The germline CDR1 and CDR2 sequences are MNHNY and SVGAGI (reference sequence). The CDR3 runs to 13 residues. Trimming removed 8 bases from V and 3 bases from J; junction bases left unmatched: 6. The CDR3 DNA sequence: TGTGCCAGCGGGCGGGAGGTAGGCTACGAGCAGTACTTC. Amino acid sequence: CASGREVGYEQYF.

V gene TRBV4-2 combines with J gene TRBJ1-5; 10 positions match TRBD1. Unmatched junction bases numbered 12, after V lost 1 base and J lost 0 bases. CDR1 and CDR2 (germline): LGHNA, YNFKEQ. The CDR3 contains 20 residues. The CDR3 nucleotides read TGTGCCAGCAGCCAAGGGGGCGGACAGGGGGGACAGTATAGCAATCAGCCCCAGCATTTT. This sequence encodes CASSQGGGQGGQYSNQPQHF.